This note documents a single T cell receptor (beta chain) sequence. Sequencing used immunoSEQ multiplex PCR; TCRdb keeps in-frame clones, though not all of them. The table lists approximately 150,000 clones, around 81% of them singletons. This sample is drawn from a study of blood T cell repertoires in COVID-19. The CDR3 sequence is 11 residues long. V was trimmed by 7 bases and J by 9 bases, leaving 13 bases between them. Germline CDR1 DFQATT, CDR2 SNEGSKA (reference sequence). Sequencing used peripheral blood. The chain recombines TRBV20-1 with TRBJ2-1; D ambiguous. The receptor's source is a man between 65 and 85 years old who had recovered from COVID-19. CDR3 nucleotide sequence: TGCAGTGTATACAATGGCGGTGAGCAGTTCTTC. It specifies CSVYNGGEQFF.